These 16 T cell receptor beta chains were all obtained from the same sample, sequenced in a study of CD8 T cells in ankylosing spondylitis. TCRdb re-called the 5' RACE reads with MiXCR, one entry per CDR3 protein. This table holds under 150,000 distinct CDR3 sequences, around 10% found once. The sequencing sample was made of blood, either unsorted or a sorted T cell fraction (not recorded which). These receptor sequences come from a female donor with ankylosing spondylitis or in good health (not recorded which).

There are many counts of this clonotype. The chain is built from TRBV28 and TRBJ2-7; perhaps TRBD1 as D (6 bases). Trimming removed 4 bases from V and 0 bases from J, with 13 bases in between. Germline CDR1 reads MDHEN; CDR2 reads SYDVKM. CDR3 length equals 15 residues. CDR3 nucleotides: TGTGCCAGCAGTTGGGGGACACCCGTCTCCTACGAGCAGTACTTC. It translates to CASSWGTPVSYEQYF. Full variable domain (outside the CDR3, taken from reference TRBV28 and TRBJ2-7): DVKVTQSSRYLVKRTGEKVFLECVQDMDHENMFWYRQDPGLGLRLIYFSYDVKMKEKGDIPEGYSVSREKKERFSLILESASTNQTSMYLCASSWGTPVSYEQYFGPGTRLTVT.

This clonotype came up many times. This chain connects TRBV4-2 to TRBJ1-3; 7 nucleotides agree with TRBD1. V shed 6 bases, J shed 0 bases, and the junction held 5 bases outside the gene matches. Germline V lookup: CDR1 LGHNA, CDR2 YNFKEQ. This CDR3 comprises 15 residues. The CDR3 nucleotides are TGTGCCAGCAGACGGGACAGAGTCTCTGGAAACACCATATATTTT. Translating gives CASRRDRVSGNTIYF.

This clonotype was seen ten or more times. This chain connects TRBV20-1 to TRBJ2-3, with unresolved D. V dropped 3 bases and J dropped 4 bases, with 11 bases sitting between them. The CDR3 sequence is 13 residues long. Germline V CDR1 and CDR2: DFQATT, SNEGSKA (reference sequence). The CDR3 spells CSARRQFSDTQYF. The CDR3 DNA is TGCAGTGCTAGGAGGCAGTTTTCAGATACGCAGTATTTT.

In its sample, this clonotype was seen many times. This chain links TRBV11-2 with TRBJ2-2; D call uncertain. The CDR3 length is 13 residues. V dropped 4 bases and J dropped 5 bases, with 8 bases sitting between them. Germline values: CDR1 SGHAT, CDR2 FQNNGV. The CDR3 sequence: CASSSRLTGELFF. CDR3 bases: TGTGCCAGCAGCTCCCGGTTGACCGGGGAGCTGTTTTTT.

This clonotype occurred many times. V is TRBV20-1 and J is TRBJ1-2, with D tentatively TRBD1 (5 bases). Germline V gene lookup returns CDR1 DFQATT and CDR2 SNEGSKA (reference sequence). The length of the CDR3 is 14 residues. Trimming cost V 1 base and J 0 bases, with 9 bases left between them. CDR3 bases: TGCAGTGCTAGAGGGGGGGAAGCTAACTATGGCTACACCTTC. Translation: CSARGGEANYGYTF.

This clonotype was picked up a small number of times. This chain joins TRBV3-1 and TRBJ2-5, with TRBD2 identical over 10 bases. The CDR3 totals 14 residues. The V and J ends lost 4 bases and 5 bases, in that order; junction bases with no gene match: 4. CDR1 is LGHDT, CDR2 YNNKEL, per germline (reference sequence). The CDR3 sequence: CASSRLAGAETQYF. DNA of the CDR3: TGTGCCAGCAGCCGGCTAGCGGGAGCGGAGACCCAGTACTTC.

This clonotype was seen ten or more times. The chain combines TRBV19 with TRBJ2-2, with D maybe TRBD1 (5 bases). V dropped 8 bases and J dropped 5 bases, with 15 bases sitting between them. Germline V gives CDR1 LNHDA, CDR2 SQIVND (reference sequence). The CDR3 sequence is 14 residues long. CDR3: CASSDRQITGELFF. CDR3 coding DNA: TGTGCCAGTTCAGACAGACAGATAACCGGGGAGCTGTTTTTT. The variable domain in full, completed from reference TRBV19 and TRBJ2-2, reads DGGITQSPKYLFRKEGQNVTLSCEQNLNHDAMYWYRQDPGQGLRLIYYSQIVNDFQKGDIAEGYSVSREKKESFPLTVTSAQKNPTAFYLCASSDRQITGELFFGEGSRLTVL.

The sample holds many counts of this clonotype. This chain joins TRBV19 and TRBJ1-5, with D hard to call. This CDR3 is 17 amino acids long. CDR1 and CDR2 (germline): LNHDA, SQIVND (reference sequence). The V end lost 2 bases, the J end lost 1 base, and 15 bases lay between the germline ends. Written as DNA, the CDR3 is TGTGCCAGTAGTATATTCCCCGCCCGGCGGAGCAATCAGCCCCAGCATTTT. Translation gives CASSIFPARRSNQPQHF.

This clonotype has ten or more counts. The CDR3 protein is CASSLASMAGGSTDTQYF. CDR3 nucleotides: TGTGCCAGCAGCTTAGCATCGATGGCTGGCGGGAGTACAGATACGCAGTATTTT. The V gene is TRBV11-1, the J gene TRBJ2-3; 7 bases are a match to TRBD2. CDR1 is SGHAT and CDR2 is FQDESV in the germline V gene (reference sequence). V dropped 0 bases and J dropped 3; count of bases not matched to a gene: 12. The length of the CDR3 is 18 residues.

At least ten counts were recorded for this clonotype. The DNA of the CDR3 is TGCGCCAGCAGCACCCCGAATCGCCCAGACAGGGAAGGACATGGCTACACCTTC. This encodes CASSTPNRPDREGHGYTF. V usage is TRBV5-1 and J usage is TRBJ1-2, with TRBD1 matching 7 bases. The J segment lost 6 bases and the V segment lost 4 bases, leaving 21 bases of the junction unmatched. This CDR3 contains 18 residues. Germline assignment: CDR1 SGHRS and CDR2 YFSETQ.

This clonotype appeared many times. The gene calls are TRBV19 and TRBJ1-6; no firm D call. Trimming stripped 4 bases from V and 4 bases from J, with 11 bases between. From germline, CDR1 is LNHDA and CDR2 SQIVND (reference sequence). The CDR3 sequence is 15 residues long. The CDR3 DNA is TGTGCCAGTAGTAACCGGAACAATTATAATTCACCCCTCCACTTT. It is translated as CASSNRNNYNSPLHF.

This clonotype was seen repeatedly, ten times or more. The CDR3 nucleotides read TGCAGTGCGCCCGGGACTAGCGATACTAATGAGCAGTTCTTC. Its protein product is CSAPGTSDTNEQFF. The chain combines TRBV20-1 with TRBJ2-1, with 10 bases matching TRBD2. The germline V gene encodes CDR1 DFQATT and CDR2 SNEGSKA (reference sequence). The V gene end was trimmed by 6 bases and the J gene end by 7 bases; junction bases not matched to a gene: 9. The CDR3 is 14 amino acids.

The chain combines TRBV20-1 with TRBJ1-5; D not resolved. CDR3 length equals 13 residues. Germline V gene data show CDR1 as DFQATT and CDR2 as SNEGSKA (reference sequence). Trimming stripped 2 bases from V and 6 bases from J, with 11 bases between. The CDR3 loop reads CSARYGQSQPQHF. CDR3 in DNA: TGCAGTGCTAGATACGGGCAGTCTCAGCCCCAGCATTTT.

This clonotype has only a few counts. CDR3 nucleotide sequence: TGCAGCGTTGAGAAGGACCCGAACACTGAAGCTTTCTTT. This gives the protein CSVEKDPNTEAFF. The chain has TRBV29-1 and TRBJ1-1; D not resolved. Trimming took off 3 bases at V and 1 base at J, with 9 bases between the two ends. Germline values: CDR1 SQVTM, CDR2 ANQGSEA. The CDR3 is 13 residues long.

In this sample, this clonotype turned up many times. The chain recombines TRBV12-3 or TRBV12-4 with TRBJ1-1; a weak D match, TRBD1 (5 bases). V lost 5 bases, J lost 2 bases, and 15 bases lay in between. This CDR3 spans 15 amino acids. The DNA for the CDR3 is TGTGCCAGCAGTATAAGGTTAGGGGTCAACACTGAAGCTTTCTTT. As protein: CASSIRLGVNTEAFF.

The gene calls are TRBV2 and TRBJ2-1; 12 nucleotides align to TRBD1. Germline-derived CDR1 and CDR2 are SNHLY and FYNNEI. The CDR3 totals 14 residues. V shed 6 bases and J 9 bases; nucleotides not matched to a gene: 6. This CDR3 reads CASSGDRGLSEQFF. The CDR3 DNA reads as TGTGCCAGCAGCGGGGACAGGGGGCTCAGTGAGCAGTTCTTC.